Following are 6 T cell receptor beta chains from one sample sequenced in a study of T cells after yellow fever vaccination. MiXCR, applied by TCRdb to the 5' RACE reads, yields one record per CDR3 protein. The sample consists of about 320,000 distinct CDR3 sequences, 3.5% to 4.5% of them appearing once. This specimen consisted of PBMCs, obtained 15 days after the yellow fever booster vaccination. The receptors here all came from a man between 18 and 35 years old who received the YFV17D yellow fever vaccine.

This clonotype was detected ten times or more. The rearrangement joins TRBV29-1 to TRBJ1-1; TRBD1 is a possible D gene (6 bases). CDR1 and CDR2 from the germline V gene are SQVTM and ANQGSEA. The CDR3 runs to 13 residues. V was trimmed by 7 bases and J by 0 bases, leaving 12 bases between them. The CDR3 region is CSAQGHLNTEAFF. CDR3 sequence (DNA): TGCAGCGCACAGGGACACCTGAACACTGAAGCTTTCTTT.

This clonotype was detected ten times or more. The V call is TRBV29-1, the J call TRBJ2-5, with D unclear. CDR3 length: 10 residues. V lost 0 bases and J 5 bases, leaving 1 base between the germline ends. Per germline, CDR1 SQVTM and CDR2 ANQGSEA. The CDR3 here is CSVEEETQYF. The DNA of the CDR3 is TGCAGCGTTGAAGAGGAGACCCAGTACTTC.

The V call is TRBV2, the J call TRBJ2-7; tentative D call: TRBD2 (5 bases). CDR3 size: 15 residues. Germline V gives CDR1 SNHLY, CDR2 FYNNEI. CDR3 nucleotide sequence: TGTGCCAGCAGGGAAGGAGGATCTTGGGCCTACGAGCAGTACGTC. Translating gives CASREGGSWAYEQYV.

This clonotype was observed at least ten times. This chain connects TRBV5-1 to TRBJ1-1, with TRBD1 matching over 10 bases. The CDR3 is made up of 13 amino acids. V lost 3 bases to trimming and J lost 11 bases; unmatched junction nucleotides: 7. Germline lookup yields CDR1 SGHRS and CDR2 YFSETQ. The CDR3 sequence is CASSWADRGFAFF. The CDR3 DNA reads TGCGCCAGCAGCTGGGCGGACAGGGGGTTCGCTTTCTTT.

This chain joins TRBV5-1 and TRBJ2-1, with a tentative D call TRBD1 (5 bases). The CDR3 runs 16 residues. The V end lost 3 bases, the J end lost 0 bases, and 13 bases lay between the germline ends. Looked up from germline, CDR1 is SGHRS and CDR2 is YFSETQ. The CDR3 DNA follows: TGCGCCAGCAGCTCTACAGGTGCGAGCTCCTACAATGAGCAGTTCTTC. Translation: CASSSTGASSYNEQFF.

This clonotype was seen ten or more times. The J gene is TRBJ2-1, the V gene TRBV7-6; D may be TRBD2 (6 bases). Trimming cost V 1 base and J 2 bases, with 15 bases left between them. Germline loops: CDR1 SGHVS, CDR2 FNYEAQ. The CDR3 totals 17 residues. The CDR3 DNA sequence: TGTGCCAGCAGCTTAGTCGTCGGGACTTTTACCTACAATGAGCAGTTCTTC. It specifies CASSLVVGTFTYNEQFF.